The 16 T cell receptor beta chains below were found in one sample sequenced in a study of T cell repertoires in cytomegalovirus infection. TCRdb independently ran MiXCR on the reads; one entry per CDR3 protein. The sample yields 200,000 to 300,000 distinct CDR3 sequences, over 9% seen once. Sequencing was done on a sample of PBMCs. The receptors derive from a human donor in good health (CMV status not recorded). Some clones in this sample may be carry-over from other donors' samples.

This clonotype was recorded a few times. The CDR3 region has the DNA TGTGCCAGCAGCCCAGAGTTGGGCGGAGGAGGTCCCCAGTACTTC. It codes for CASSPELGGGGPQYF. The chain is built from TRBV7-3 and TRBJ2-5, with a possible D match to TRBD2 (5 bases). This CDR3 is 15 amino acids long. Trimming took 5 bases from V and 9 from J, leaving 22 bases between them. Per the germline V gene, CDR1 is SGHTA and CDR2 is FQGTGA.

J is TRBJ2-2 and V is TRBV6-2 or TRBV6-3; 10 bases match TRBD2. The CDR3 totals 15 residues. With V trimmed by 5 bases and J by 0 bases, 0 bases remained unmatched. The germline V gene has CDR1 MNHEY and CDR2 SVGEGT. The DNA of the CDR3 is TGTGCCAGCAGTCTAGCGGGGGCGAACACCGGGGAGCTGTTTTTT. Amino acids: CASSLAGANTGELFF.

The rearrangement uses TRBV2 and TRBJ1-2; tentatively, D is TRBD1 (5 bases). Per the germline V gene, CDR1 is SNHLY and CDR2 is FYNNEI. The CDR3 has 14 amino acids. V lost 6 bases to trimming and J lost 0 bases, with 11 bases between them. For the CDR3, the DNA is TGTGCCAGCAGCGTAGACAGTTCTAACTATGGCTACACCTTC. Translated: CASSVDSSNYGYTF.

This clonotype has just a few counts. The V call is TRBV28, the J call TRBJ2-1; 7 positions agree with TRBD1. Germline loops: CDR1 MDHEN, CDR2 SYDVKM. V lost 6 bases to trimming and J lost 8 bases; unmatched junction nucleotides: 7. This CDR3 spans 13 amino acids. CDR3: CASRPGGSYEQFF. DNA for the CDR3: TGTGCCAGCAGGCCAGGGGGTTCCTATGAGCAGTTCTTC.

This sequence joins TRBV5-1 and TRBJ1-5, with D unresolved. Trimming removed 0 bases from V and 2 bases from J, with 9 bases in between. CDR3 length equals 15 residues. Germline V gene sequence: CDR1 SGHRS, CDR2 YFSETQ. The CDR3 DNA is TGCGCCAGCAGCTTGGACGAGGGTGGCAATCAGCCCCAGCATTTT. Protein: CASSLDEGGNQPQHF.

This clonotype was seen a few times. The rearrangement joins TRBV5-4 to TRBJ1-6; 8 bases are shared with TRBD1. The V segment lost 4 bases and the J segment 5 bases; nucleotides outside the gene matches: 5. Germline V gene lookup returns CDR1 SGHNT and CDR2 YYREEE (reference sequence). This CDR3 has 15 residues. CDR3 amino acids: CASSRRQGNNSPLHF. The CDR3 DNA is TGTGCCAGCAGCCGGCGACAGGGGAATAATTCACCCCTCCACTTT.

Many counts were recorded for this clonotype. The chain recombines TRBV7-3 with TRBJ1-2; D call uncertain. Germline V lookup: CDR1 SGHTA, CDR2 FQGTGA. V dropped 0 bases and J dropped 5 bases, with 19 bases sitting between them. This CDR3 contains 17 residues. CDR3 bases: TGTGCCAGCAGCTTAACCCCCTCTACAGATCCCCTATATGGCTACACCTTC. Translation gives CASSLTPSTDPLYGYTF.

This clonotype has a handful of counts. The genes are TRBV6-5 and TRBJ2-3; a weak D match, TRBD2 (5 bases). Trimming removed 0 bases at V and 8 bases at J, with 9 bases between. Germline loops: CDR1 MNHEY, CDR2 SVGAGI. The CDR3 spans 13 residues. The CDR3 reads CASSYSGGGTQYF. The CDR3 DNA sequence: TGTGCCAGCAGTTACTCAGGCGGAGGTACGCAGTATTTT.

The table lists this clonotype with many counts. The CDR3 here is CASRDRRLDVGYTF. CDR3 in DNA: TGTGCCAGCAGGGACAGGAGGCTAGACGTAGGCTACACCTTC. The chain combines TRBV28 with TRBJ1-2; the match to TRBD1 covers 7 bases. This CDR3 region has 14 residues. With V trimmed by 6 bases and J by 8 bases, 12 bases remained unmatched. Germline assignment: CDR1 MDHEN and CDR2 SYDVKM.

This clonotype has more than one count but fewer than ten. The chain has TRBV29-1 and TRBJ2-7, with D possibly being TRBD1 or TRBD2 (5 bases each). Trimming left V 0 bases short and J 3 bases short, with 21 bases between. In germline, CDR1 is SQVTM, CDR2 ANQGSEA. The CDR3 has 17 amino acids. CDR3: CSVEDRTGRRNIYEQYF. The CDR3 DNA reads as TGCAGCGTTGAAGATAGGACGGGGCGACGGAACATCTACGAGCAGTACTTC.

This clonotype has only a few counts. The chain links TRBV6-4 to TRBJ2-1, with TRBD2 matching over 13 bases. CDR3 length equals 14 residues. Trimming cost V 10 bases and J 7 bases; bases outside gene matches: 7. CDR1 is MRHNA, CDR2 SNTAGT, per germline. CDR3 DNA sequence: TGTGCCACGAAAAGGACTAGCGGGGGAAATGAGCAGTTCTTC. It is translated as CATKRTSGGNEQFF.

This clonotype was seen only a few times. This sequence joins TRBV10-3 and TRBJ2-2; tentatively, D is TRBD1 (6 bases). The CDR3 is made up of 16 amino acids. V dropped 3 bases and J dropped 1 base, with 12 bases sitting between them. Germline V lookup: CDR1 ENHRY, CDR2 SYGVKD. The CDR3 sequence is CAISDSGTLNTGELFF. The CDR3 DNA is TGTGCCATCAGTGACTCCGGGACACTGAACACCGGGGAGCTGTTTTTT.

In its sample, this clonotype was seen many times. The V gene is TRBV7-9, the J gene TRBJ2-5; 13 bases agree with TRBD2. This CDR3 contains 17 residues. Germline V gives CDR1 SEHNR, CDR2 FQNEAQ (reference sequence). The J segment lost 3 bases and the V segment lost 1 base, leaving 5 bases of the junction unmatched. For the CDR3, the DNA is TGTGCCAGCAGCTTAGATATCGGACTAGCGGGAGAAGAGACCCAGTACTTC. Amino acids: CASSLDIGLAGEETQYF.

This clonotype was picked up many times. This chain connects TRBV7-9 to TRBJ2-3; 10 positions match TRBD2. From germline, CDR1 is SEHNR and CDR2 FQNEAQ (reference sequence). This CDR3 is 15 amino acids long. Losses at the gene ends were 3 bases for V and 2 bases for J; bases not matched to a gene: 2. CDR3 loop: CASSLTSGFTDTQYF. CDR3 nucleotide sequence: TGTGCCAGCAGCTTGACTAGCGGGTTCACAGATACGCAGTATTTT. The full variable domain, with the rest looked up from reference TRBV7-9 and TRBJ2-3, is DTGVSQNPRHKITKRGQNVTFRCDPISEHNRLYWYRQTLGQGPEFLTYFQNEAQLEKSRLLSDRFSAERPKGSFSTLEIQRTEQGDSAMYLCASSLTSGFTDTQYFGPGTRLTVL.

This clonotype was seen repeatedly, ten times or more. The chain couples TRBV14 to TRBJ1-2; 8 nucleotides align to TRBD1. Germline V CDR1 and CDR2: SGHDN, FVKESK. Trimming took 4 bases from V and 4 from J; bases not matched to a gene: 2. The CDR3 loop spans 13 amino acids. CDR3 coding DNA: TGTGCCAGCAGCCCTGGACAGGGCTATGGCTACACCTTC. This sequence encodes CASSPGQGYGYTF.

The chain is built from TRBV5-1 and TRBJ2-2, with 12 bases lining up with TRBD2. Germline values: CDR1 SGHRS, CDR2 YFSETQ. V was pared by 4 bases and J by 4 bases, with 5 bases of the junction left unmatched. The CDR3 covers 16 residues. The CDR3 nucleotides are TGCGCCAGCAGCCTTTCTAGCGGGAGGGCCACCGGGGAGCTGTTTTTT. This gives the protein CASSLSSGRATGELFF.